This T cell receptor beta chain was sequenced during a study of shared clonotypes between healthy human individuals. Generated by immunoSEQ multiplex PCR, the TCRdb table keeps only in-frame clones and is missing some. The data contain 2 million to 2.5 million clones, around 95% of them singletons. This CDR3 comprises 15 residues. Germline V gene lookup returns CDR1 SNHLY and CDR2 FYNNEI. V lost 2 bases and J lost 6; bases outside the gene matches: 4. The study drew its donors from healthy HIV-negative adults without recent acute infections or vaccinations. The TCR comes from a man aged 18 to 29 in good health. The sample consisted of naive CD4+ T cells sorted from blood. Documented subset: CD45RA+ positively selected. The chain has TRBV2 and TRBJ1-6, with TRBD1 matching 7 bases. The CDR3 DNA reads TGTGCCAGCAGTGAATGGGACAGTCGTAATTCACCCCTCCACTTT. Amino acids: CASSEWDSRNSPLHF.